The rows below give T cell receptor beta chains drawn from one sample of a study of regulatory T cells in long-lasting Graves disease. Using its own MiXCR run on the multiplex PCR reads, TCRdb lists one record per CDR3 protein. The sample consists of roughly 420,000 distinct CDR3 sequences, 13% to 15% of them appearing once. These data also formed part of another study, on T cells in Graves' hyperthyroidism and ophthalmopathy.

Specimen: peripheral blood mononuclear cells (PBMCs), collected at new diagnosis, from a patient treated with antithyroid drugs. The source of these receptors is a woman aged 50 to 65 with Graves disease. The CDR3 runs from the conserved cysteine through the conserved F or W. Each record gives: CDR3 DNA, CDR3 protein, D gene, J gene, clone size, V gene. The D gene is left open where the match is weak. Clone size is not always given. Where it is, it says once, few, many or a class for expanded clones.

DNA: TGCAGTGCTAGCCCCCGGTACAATGAGCAGTTCTTC; CDR3: CSASPRYNEQFF; D: .; J: TRBJ2-1; size: many; V: TRBV20-1
DNA: TGTGCCAGCAGCTTAAACCGAGGGGGGCAAGGTCAGCCCCAGCATTTT; CDR3: CASSLNRGGQGQPQHF; D: .; J: TRBJ1-5; size: .; V: TRBV7-6
DNA: TGTGCCAGCAGCCCCTATCGGACGGGAAGCTACGAGCAGTACTTC; CDR3: CASSPYRTGSYEQYF; D: .; J: TRBJ2-7; size: .; V: TRBV9
DNA: TGTGCCAGCAGTGCGCACTCCCGCTCAGATACGCAGTATTTT; CDR3: CASSAHSRSDTQYF; D: .; J: TRBJ2-3; size: many; V: TRBV2
DNA: TGCGCCAGCAGCTTGGCTGCCGGGGTTAGCACAGATACGCAGTATTTT; CDR3: CASSLAAGVSTDTQYF; D: .; J: TRBJ2-3; size: many; V: TRBV5-1
DNA: TGTGCCAGCAGCACGACAGTACACAATGAGCAGTTCTTC; CDR3: CASSTTVHNEQFF; D: .; J: TRBJ2-1; size: few; V: TRBV7-6
DNA: TGTGCCAGCAGATACCTAGAGGAGCAGTTCTTC; CDR3: CASRYLEEQFF; D: .; J: TRBJ2-1; size: few; V: TRBV6-2/TRBV6-3
DNA: TGTGCCAGCAGTTACGAGGGGAGGTCTGAAGCTTTCTTT; CDR3: CASSYEGRSEAFF; D: .; J: TRBJ1-1; size: .; V: TRBV6-9
DNA: TGTGCCAGCTCACCGCTAGAGCGAGGGGCAGATACGCAGTATTTT; CDR3: CASSPLERGADTQYF; D: .; J: TRBJ2-3; size: few; V: TRBV18
DNA: TGCGCCAGCAGCTCCCTAGTAGACACTGAAGCTTTCTTT; CDR3: CASSSLVDTEAFF; D: .; J: TRBJ1-1; size: many; V: TRBV5-1
DNA: TGTGCCAGTAGTATAGACTTCGTTAGCGGGAGGACGGAGACCCAGTACTTC; CDR3: CASSIDFVSGRTETQYF; D: TRBD2; J: TRBJ2-5; size: .; V: TRBV19
DNA: TGTGCCTGGATTCCTAGCGGGAGTAGTGAGCAGTTCTTC; CDR3: CAWIPSGSSEQFF; D: TRBD2; J: TRBJ2-1; size: many; V: TRBV30
DNA: TGTGCCAGCAGCCCCACGACTAGTTCCCACAATGAGCAGTTCTTC; CDR3: CASSPTTSSHNEQFF; D: .; J: TRBJ2-1; size: many; V: TRBV7-9
DNA: TGTGCCAGCAGCCCCGGCAGTACCTACGAGCAGTACTTC; CDR3: CASSPGSTYEQYF; D: .; J: TRBJ2-7; size: many; V: TRBV28
DNA: TGCAGCGTTGACCCCTTGCCCATGAACACTGAAGCTTTCTTT; CDR3: CSVDPLPMNTEAFF; D: .; J: TRBJ1-1; size: many; V: TRBV29-1
DNA: TGTGCCAGCTCCCCCCTTAGCGGGAGCAACTACGAGCAGTACTTC; CDR3: CASSPLSGSNYEQYF; D: TRBD2; J: TRBJ2-7; size: many; V: TRBV18
DNA: TGTGCCAGCAAAACAGGGTTGTCCCAGCCCCAGCATTTT; CDR3: CASKTGLSQPQHF; D: .; J: TRBJ1-5; size: many; V: TRBV2
DNA: TGTGCCAGTAAATCTATAGGAAACACCGGGGAGCTGTTTTTT; CDR3: CASKSIGNTGELFF; D: .; J: TRBJ2-2; size: .; V: TRBV2
DNA: TGTGCCAGCCTCAGCGGGGAGACCCAGTACTTC; CDR3: CASLSGETQYF; D: .; J: TRBJ2-5; size: few; V: TRBV18
DNA: TGTGCCAGCAGCAACAGCCAAGAGACCCAGTACTTC; CDR3: CASSNSQETQYF; D: .; J: TRBJ2-5; size: .; V: TRBV6-2/TRBV6-3
DNA: TGTGCCAGCAGCGTAGGTGGCTCCAACACAGATACGCAGTATTTT; CDR3: CASSVGGSNTDTQYF; D: .; J: TRBJ2-3; size: .; V: TRBV9
DNA: TGCAGTGCTAAAAAGCGGGAGGGCTTGGAAGAGACCCAGTACTTC; CDR3: CSAKKREGLEETQYF; D: TRBD2; J: TRBJ2-5; size: many; V: TRBV20-1
DNA: TGCAGCGTCGGGACTAGCGGCACAGATACGCAGTATTTT; CDR3: CSVGTSGTDTQYF; D: TRBD2; J: TRBJ2-3; size: many; V: TRBV29-1
DNA: TGTGCCAGCAGCTTATCCGCACGAAGTAGCAATGAGCAGTTCTTC; CDR3: CASSLSARSSNEQFF; D: .; J: TRBJ2-1; size: many; V: TRBV7-9
DNA: TGTGCCAGCAGCCTGGCGGGGGGAAACTATGGCTACACCTTC; CDR3: CASSLAGGNYGYTF; D: .; J: TRBJ1-2; size: many; V: TRBV7-9
DNA: TGTGCCAGCAGCCTGCAGGGGATGTACACTGAAGCTTTCTTT; CDR3: CASSLQGMYTEAFF; D: .; J: TRBJ1-1; size: many; V: TRBV11-2
DNA: TGTGCCAGCAGCCCCGTGACAGGGCGGGAGACCCAGTACTTC; CDR3: CASSPVTGRETQYF; D: TRBD1; J: TRBJ2-5; size: many; V: TRBV7-8
DNA: TGCGCCAGCAGCTCCGGGACATTCACCTACGAGCAGTACTTC; CDR3: CASSSGTFTYEQYF; D: .; J: TRBJ2-7; size: many; V: TRBV5-1
DNA: TGTGCCAGCATGAGGGACAGCGTAATACCGGACTATGGCTACACCTTC; CDR3: CASMRDSVIPDYGYTF; D: TRBD1; J: TRBJ1-2; size: many; V: TRBV2
DNA: TGTGCCAGCAGGTCAGGAGGGTCCGACGATACGCAGTATTTT; CDR3: CASRSGGSDDTQYF; D: .; J: TRBJ2-3; size: many; V: TRBV28
DNA: TGTGCCGGCAGTTACCTCCGCGGAAACAATGAGCAGTTCTTC; CDR3: CAGSYLRGNNEQFF; D: .; J: TRBJ2-1; size: few; V: TRBV6-2/TRBV6-3
DNA: TGTGCCAGCAGCCCACCTGACGGGACTCGAAAACAAAACATTCAGTACTTC; CDR3: CASSPPDGTRKQNIQYF; D: .; J: TRBJ2-4; size: .; V: TRBV14
DNA: TGCAGTGCTACCGGGACAGGGGTCCAAGAGACCCAGTACTTC; CDR3: CSATGTGVQETQYF; D: TRBD1; J: TRBJ2-5; size: .; V: TRBV20-1
DNA: TGCAGTGCTAGAGATCACGGGAAGGGCACCGGGGAGCTGTTTTTT; CDR3: CSARDHGKGTGELFF; D: .; J: TRBJ2-2; size: many; V: TRBV20-1
DNA: TGTGCCAGCAGCCCCGGGACAGTAAACTACGAGCAGTACTTC; CDR3: CASSPGTVNYEQYF; D: TRBD1; J: TRBJ2-7; size: .; V: TRBV12-3/TRBV12-4
DNA: TGCAGTGCTAGAGATCAGGTCCTACGGGGGACTGAAGCTTTCTTT; CDR3: CSARDQVLRGTEAFF; D: .; J: TRBJ1-1; size: few; V: TRBV20-1
DNA: TGTGCCAGCAGCTCCGGCCGGCTTCACAGGGGGCAACCCCACGAGCAGTACTTC; CDR3: CASSSGRLHRGQPHEQYF; D: TRBD1; J: TRBJ2-7; size: many; V: TRBV7-3
DNA: TGTGCCAGCAGCCAAGACCGGGGACAGGGGGCGCGTCGGACGGACGAGCAGTACTTC; CDR3: CASSQDRGQGARRTDEQYF; D: TRBD1; J: TRBJ2-7; size: once; V: TRBV3-1
DNA: TGCGCCAGCAGCTTGGCCGACAGCCGGGACACTGAAGCTTTCTTT; CDR3: CASSLADSRDTEAFF; D: .; J: TRBJ1-1; size: once; V: TRBV5-1
DNA: TGTGCCAGCAGCCGAGGGACGGCGAACACTGAAGCTTTCTTT; CDR3: CASSRGTANTEAFF; D: .; J: TRBJ1-1; size: many; V: TRBV3-1
DNA: TGTGCCAGCAGCTTAGGACAGATTAACTATGGCTACACCTTC; CDR3: CASSLGQINYGYTF; D: .; J: TRBJ1-2; size: .; V: TRBV7-9
DNA: TGTGCCAGCAGTTTCGTCCAGCGGGGGACAGATACGCAGTATTTT; CDR3: CASSFVQRGTDTQYF; D: TRBD2; J: TRBJ2-3; size: many; V: TRBV28
DNA: TGTGCCAGCTCACCACCGACTAGCACAGATACGCAGTATTTT; CDR3: CASSPPTSTDTQYF; D: .; J: TRBJ2-3; size: many; V: TRBV18
DNA: TGTGCCAGCACCCGAACCCAAGCAGGGACCGGGGAGCTGTTTTTT; CDR3: CASTRTQAGTGELFF; D: .; J: TRBJ2-2; size: many; V: TRBV12-3/TRBV12-4
DNA: TGTGCCTGGAACGTCGCGGGGAATTCACCCCTCCACTTT; CDR3: CAWNVAGNSPLHF; D: .; J: TRBJ1-6; size: many; V: TRBV30
DNA: TGCAGTGCTAGCCGGGGCAGACTTAGCAATCAGCCCCAGCATTTT; CDR3: CSASRGRLSNQPQHF; D: .; J: TRBJ1-5; size: many; V: TRBV20-1
DNA: TGTGCCAGCAGCCCCGGCCCCTTTAGCGGGACCATCTCTGGGGCCAACGTCCTGACTTTC; CDR3: CASSPGPFSGTISGANVLTF; D: TRBD2; J: TRBJ2-6; size: .; V: TRBV7-3
DNA: TGTGCCAGTGGGGTGTTAGGCTCCTACAATGAGCAGTTCTTC; CDR3: CASGVLGSYNEQFF; D: .; J: TRBJ2-1; size: many; V: TRBV27
DNA: TGTGCCAGCAGTTTATACCCCCCGGGGGGTGCGTCCTACGAGCAGTACTTC; CDR3: CASSLYPPGGASYEQYF; D: TRBD2; J: TRBJ2-7; size: few; V: TRBV28
DNA: TGTGCCAGCAGTGACCCCCCCCTCGAGAGGTACGAGCAGTACTTC; CDR3: CASSDPPLERYEQYF; D: .; J: TRBJ2-7; size: few; V: TRBV6-4
DNA: TGTGCCAGCGAGTTCGGTTACTCCTACGAGCAGTACTTC; CDR3: CASEFGYSYEQYF; D: .; J: TRBJ2-7; size: .; V: TRBV2
DNA: TGTGCCAGCAGTTTGTTCCAAGAAAACATTCAGTACTTC; CDR3: CASSLFQENIQYF; D: .; J: TRBJ2-4; size: .; V: TRBV12-3/TRBV12-4
DNA: TGTGCCAGCAGCTTAACTCTCGGGGGCGGAGAAGCTTTCTTT; CDR3: CASSLTLGGGEAFF; D: .; J: TRBJ1-1; size: many; V: TRBV7-8
DNA: TGTGCCAGCTCCGGGGCCTGGAACACCGGGGAGCTGTTTTTT; CDR3: CASSGAWNTGELFF; D: .; J: TRBJ2-2; size: many; V: TRBV11-3